These T cell receptor beta chains were read from a single sample in a study of blood T cell repertoires in COVID-19. This table comes from immunoSEQ multiplex PCR, and its TCRdb copy is limited to in-frame clones, with some not included. The sample includes about 210,000 clones, 80% to 90% of them seen just once. Sequenced material: peripheral blood. Source of these receptors: a man aged 18 to 29 with active or convalescent COVID-19. The conserved cysteine and the conserved F or W are not part of the CDR3 here. Fields, in order: V gene, CDR3 protein.

>TRBV29-1
SAERTSGSSYNEQF
>TRBV5-5
ASSLKGQGVNTEAF
>TRBV25-1
ASSGFRGIYNEQF
>TRBV7-9
ASSQSGPDTQY
>TRBV27
ASSLTAPSGNQETQY
>TRBV7-9
ASSLARFSREGAKNIQY
>TRBV5-5
ASSAQGQGYT
>TRBV29-1
SVGQPNTEAF
>TRBV28
ASRTGTGGLINEKLF
>TRBV6-4
ASSGTGDQPQH
>TRBV19
ASSPTSASSYNEQF